The 27 T cell receptor beta chains reported below all come from one sample, sequenced in a study of CD4+ T cells in melanoma. Assay used: immunoSEQ multiplex PCR; TCRdb lists only in-frame clones, some missing. The table records roughly 52,000 clones, more than 60% of them present only once. The specimen was tumor tissue. The receptor set was obtained from a human donor with melanoma.

The chain carries TRBV19 and TRBJ2-7, with D unclear. V was trimmed by 6 bases and J by 3 bases, leaving 18 bases between them. Looked up from germline, CDR1 is LNHDA and CDR2 is SQIVND (reference sequence). This CDR3 comprises 15 residues. The CDR3 DNA sequence: TGTGCCAGTAGGGTAAGCCTGAACAACCTCTACGAGCAGTACTTC. Translating it yields CASRVSLNNLYEQYF. The full variable domain, its missing parts supplied by reference TRBV19 and TRBJ2-7, is DGGITQSPKYLFRKEGQNVTLSCEQNLNHDAMYWYRQDPGQGLRLIYYSQIVNDFQKGDIAEGYSVSREKKESFPLTVTSAQKNPTAFYLCASRVSLNNLYEQYFGPGTRLTVT.

There are a few counts of this clone. The junction differs from germline at one of its ends, possibly a read error. This chain uses TRBV7-6 with TRBJ2-1; D ambiguous. Germline values: CDR1 SGHVS, CDR2 FNYEAQ. The CDR3 contains 14 residues. CDR3 nucleotide sequence: TGTGCCAGCAGCTACCGGGCCCTATACAGTGAGCAGTTCTTC. This translates into CASSYRALYSEQFF.

The CDR3: CASSLTGTSEYEQYF. The CDR3 nucleotides read TGTGCCAGCAGCCTGACCGGGACTAGTGAGTACGAGCAGTACTTC. The gene calls are TRBV11-1 and TRBJ2-7; 8 positions agree with TRBD2. This CDR3 region has 15 residues. CDR1 is SGHAT, CDR2 FQDESV, per germline (reference sequence). The ends lost 5 bases at V and 4 bases at J; junction bases unmatched: 10. The full variable domain, its missing parts supplied by reference TRBV11-1 and TRBJ2-7, is EAEVAQSPRYKITEKSQAVAFWCDPISGHATLYWYRQILGQGPELLVQFQDESVVDDSQLPKDRFSAERLKGVDSTLKIQPAELGDSAMYLCASSLTGTSEYEQYFGPGTRLTVT.

This clone was counted a few times. The chain links TRBV5-5 to TRBJ2-6; 7 bases align to TRBD2. CDR3 length: 17 residues. Germline assignment: CDR1 SGHKS and CDR2 YYEKEE (reference sequence). Trimming took 5 bases from V and 0 from J; bases not matched to a gene: 8. The CDR3 loop is CASRGGDRASGANVLTF. As DNA, the CDR3 is TGTGCCAGCAGGGGGGGGGATCGAGCCTCTGGGGCCAACGTCCTGACTTTC.

The chain couples TRBV18 to TRBJ1-1; D uncertain. Deletions cut 4 bases from V and 1 base from J, with 1 base between. CDR1 KGHSH and CDR2 LQKENI come from the germline V gene. CDR3 length equals 11 residues. Here the CDR3 DNA reads TGTGCCAGCTCACGGAACACTGAAGCTTTCTTT. Its protein is CASSRNTEAFF.

J is TRBJ1-2 and V is TRBV2; 8 bases line up with TRBD1. V lost 7 bases to trimming and J lost 5 bases; unmatched junction nucleotides: 9. Per the germline V gene, CDR1 is SNHLY and CDR2 is FYNNEI. CDR3 length: 14 amino acids. The CDR3 nucleotides read TGTGCCAGCACCAGACAGGGGCCACTATATGGCTACACCTTC. It encodes CASTRQGPLYGYTF.

V usage is TRBV7-2 and J usage is TRBJ1-4, with D uncertain. Germline V gene data show CDR1 as SGHTA and CDR2 as FQGNSA. The CDR3 spans 14 residues. Trimming took off 3 bases at V and 6 bases at J, with 11 bases between the two ends. The CDR3 here is CASSFATRDEKLFF. CDR3 in DNA: TGTGCCAGCAGCTTCGCCACAAGGGATGAAAAACTGTTTTTT.

The chain links TRBV7-3 to TRBJ1-2, with 8 nucleotides matching TRBD1. The CDR3 runs 14 residues. Germline V lookup: CDR1 SGHTA, CDR2 FQGTGA. V was pared by 3 bases and J by 3 bases, with 3 bases of the junction left unmatched. Here the CDR3 DNA reads TGTGCCAGCAGCTTCTCGGGACAGGACTATGGCTACACCTTC. Its translation is CASSFSGQDYGYTF.

The count of this clone is one. This chain connects TRBV6-1 to TRBJ1-3; D is undetermined. The V gene's germline CDR1 is MNHNS and CDR2 SASEGT. CDR3 length equals 14 residues. V lost 0 bases to trimming and J lost 8 bases, with 11 bases between them. CDR3 bases: TGTGCCAGCAGTGAAGCGCATGGGGTAGACACCATATATTTT. Translation gives CASSEAHGVDTIYF.

The chain joins TRBV18 to TRBJ2-3; D ambiguous. Trimming took off 1 base at V and 7 bases at J, with 9 bases between the two ends. This CDR3 region has 13 residues. Looked up from germline, CDR1 is KGHSH and CDR2 is LQKENI. CDR3 DNA sequence: TGTGCCAGCTCACCACAGTTTTCAAATACGCAGTATTTT. This codes for CASSPQFSNTQYF.

This clone was detected only a few times. The chain couples TRBV4-3 to TRBJ1-2; D is possibly TRBD1 (5 bases). The CDR3 has 13 amino acids. Germline CDR1 and CDR2: LGHNA and YSLEER. The germline V and J ends were trimmed by 0 bases and 9 bases, with 11 bases remaining between them. This chain's CDR3 is CASSQDQGFSYTF. The CDR3 coding sequence is TGCGCCAGCAGCCAAGATCAGGGCTTCAGCTACACCTTC.

This clone appeared a single time. The rearrangement links TRBV4-2 to TRBJ2-6; D perhaps matches TRBD1 (5 bases). V gave up 0 bases and J gave up 1 base, with 25 bases separating them. The CDR3 sequence is 22 residues long. The germline V gene has CDR1 LGHNA and CDR2 YNFKEQ. The CDR3 region has the DNA TGTGCCAGCAGCCAAGACCCCAGACAGATTCCTGTGATAAGTTCTGGGGCCAACGTCCTGACTTTC. Translating it yields CASSQDPRQIPVISSGANVLTF.

This chain links TRBV5-5 with TRBJ1-1; D is unclear. CDR3 length equals 13 residues. V dropped 5 bases and J dropped 3 bases, with 11 bases sitting between them. Germline V CDR1 and CDR2: SGHKS, YYEKEE (reference sequence). The CDR3 loop is CASRSQLDTEAFF. Written as DNA, the CDR3 is TGTGCCAGCAGGAGCCAGTTGGACACTGAAGCTTTCTTT.

This clone occurred a few times. Here the CDR3 reads CASAAISSYNEQFF. In DNA, the CDR3 is TGTGCCAGCGCGGCTATAAGCTCCTACAATGAGCAGTTCTTC. V is TRBV2 and J is TRBJ2-1; D gene uncertain. The CDR3 runs to 14 residues. Trimming took off 8 bases at V and 0 bases at J, with 11 bases between the two ends. Germline assignment: CDR1 SNHLY and CDR2 FYNNEI. Full variable domain (rest looked up from reference TRBV2 and TRBJ2-1): EPEVTQTPSHQVTQMGQEVILRCVPISNHLYFYWYRQILGQKVEFLVSFYNNEISEKSEIFDDQFSVERPDGSNFTLKIRSTKLEDSAMYFCASAAISSYNEQFFGPGTRLTVL.

The chain recombines TRBV6-1 with TRBJ2-7; D uncertain. CDR3 length: 14 residues. Trimming cost V 2 bases and J 5 bases, with 13 bases left between them. CDR1 MNHNS and CDR2 SASEGT come from the germline V gene. CDR3 region: CASSEPDRLNEQYF. The DNA of the CDR3 is TGTGCCAGCAGTGAACCGGATCGACTCAACGAGCAGTACTTC.

The gene calls are TRBV4-1 and TRBJ1-1, with TRBD1 as a possible D gene (5 bases). This CDR3 comprises 13 residues. V was cut by 5 bases and J by 5 bases, with 12 bases left in between. Germline CDR1 is MGHRA and CDR2 is YSYEKL. CDR3 in DNA: TGCGCCAGCAGCTGGAGTAGGGGAACTGAAGCTTTCTTT. Its protein product is CASSWSRGTEAFF.

CDR3 nucleotides: TGTGCCGGGGACAGGGGGCTAAACTATGGCTACACCTTC. The encoded protein is CAGDRGLNYGYTF. This chain uses TRBV6-1 with TRBJ1-2; TRBD1 matches 12 bases. The V segment lost 11 bases and the J segment 2 bases; nucleotides outside the gene matches: 3. CDR1 and CDR2 from the germline V gene are MNHNS and SASEGT. CDR3 length: 13 amino acids.

V is TRBV19 and J is TRBJ1-6; TRBD1 is a possible D gene (6 bases). CDR3 length: 14 amino acids. Germline CDR1 reads LNHDA; CDR2 reads SQIVND (reference sequence). Trimming took 4 bases from V and 10 from J, leaving 14 bases between them. CDR3 coding DNA: TGTGCCAGTAGTACCCCTTACAGGGAATCACCCCTCCACTTT. It specifies CASSTPYRESPLHF.

The chain recombines TRBV7-6 with TRBJ1-6, with TRBD1 identical over 7 bases. Per the germline V gene, CDR1 is SGHVS and CDR2 is FNYEAQ. The CDR3 is made up of 13 amino acids. Trimming at V came to 5 bases and at J to 9 bases, leaving 4 bases not matched to a gene. This CDR3 reads CASSTGVRSPLHF. DNA of the CDR3: TGTGCCAGCAGCACAGGGGTTCGTTCACCCCTCCACTTT. The full variable domain, completed using reference TRBV7-6 and TRBJ1-6, is GAGVSQSPRYKVTKRGQDVALRCDPISGHVSLYWYRQALGQGPEFLTYFNYEAQQDKSGLPNDRFSAERPEGSISTLTIQRTEQRDSAMYRCASSTGVRSPLHFGNGTRLTVT.

The chain is built from TRBV30 and TRBJ1-5; tentative D call: TRBD1 (6 bases). V was cut by 1 base and J by 4 bases, with 11 bases left in between. Germline assignment: CDR1 GTSNPN and CDR2 SVGIG (reference sequence). The CDR3 is 14 amino acids. The CDR3 sequence: CAWSETGMNQPQHF. The CDR3 nucleotides read TGTGCCTGGAGTGAAACAGGGATGAATCAGCCCCAGCATTTT.

The chain uses TRBV6-5 and TRBJ1-6; a possible D gene is TRBD1 (5 bases). The germline V gene has CDR1 MNHEY and CDR2 SVGAGI. The V end lost 6 bases, the J end lost 9 bases, and 18 bases lay between the germline ends. CDR3 length equals 15 residues. The DNA of the CDR3 is TGTGCCAGCAGAGAGCTTAGACAGAATATTTCACCCCTCCACTTT. Protein product: CASRELRQNISPLHF.

The chain combines TRBV7-9 with TRBJ2-2; the match to TRBD1 covers 8 bases. Germline-derived CDR1 and CDR2 are SEHNR and FQNEAQ (reference sequence). The CDR3 length is 15 residues. The J segment lost 1 base and the V segment lost 5 bases, leaving 3 bases of the junction unmatched. The CDR3 nucleotides read TGTGCCAGCAGCCCCGACAGGGGGAACACCGGGGAGCTGTTTTTT. It specifies CASSPDRGNTGELFF.

The gene calls are TRBV15 and TRBJ1-2, with D possibly matching TRBD1 (5 bases). CDR1 is LNHNV, CDR2 YYDKDF, per germline (reference sequence). V lost 0 bases and J 4 bases, leaving 9 bases between the germline ends. There are 14 residues in the CDR3. CDR3 bases: TGTGCCACCAGCAGAGATCTCGGGGGCTATGGCTACACCTTC. Residues: CATSRDLGGYGYTF.

The genes are TRBV7-9 and TRBJ1-1; possible D gene TRBD1, 5 bases. The CDR3 is made up of 16 amino acids. V was trimmed by 5 bases and J by 1 base, leaving 17 bases between them. Germline values: CDR1 SEHNR, CDR2 FQNEAQ (reference sequence). The CDR3 DNA reads TGTGCCAGCAGCCTTAATCCGGGACCCAGGAACACTGAAGCTTTCTTT. This encodes CASSLNPGPRNTEAFF.

The chain uses TRBV19 and TRBJ1-1; D not resolved. CDR3 length: 14 residues. With 4 bases removed from V and 0 bases from J, the gap between germline ends came to 9 bases. The germline CDR1 and CDR2 sequences are LNHDA and SQIVND (reference sequence). As DNA, the CDR3 is TGTGCCAGTAGTAACAGAGCCTTGAACACTGAAGCTTTCTTT. This codes for CASSNRALNTEAFF.

This chain connects TRBV5-6 to TRBJ2-2; 7 bases line up with TRBD1. Germline trimming cut 4 bases from V and 1 base from J; bases unmatched to any gene: 4. CDR1 is SGHDT and CDR2 is YYEEEE in the germline V gene. The CDR3 has 15 residues. CDR3 amino acids: CASSLRTGNTGELFF. DNA of the CDR3: TGTGCCAGCAGCCTTCGGACAGGGAACACCGGGGAGCTGTTTTTT.

The genes are TRBV14 and TRBJ2-5; D perhaps matches TRBD1 (6 bases). This CDR3 has 17 amino acids. Per germline, CDR1 SGHDN and CDR2 FVKESK. The V end was cut by 1 base, the J end by 0 bases, with 15 bases between. This CDR3 reads CASSQVNRVVYQETQYF. The CDR3 nucleotides read TGTGCCAGCAGCCAAGTGAACAGGGTGGTGTACCAAGAGACCCAGTACTTC. The variable domain in full, with the rest retrieved from reference TRBV14 and TRBJ2-5, is EAGVTQFPSHSVIEKGQTVTLRCDPISGHDNLYWYRRVMGKEIKFLLHFVKESKQDESGMPNNRFLAERTGGTYSTLKVQPAELEDSGVYFCASSQVNRVVYQETQYFGPGTRLLVL.